Each of the 25 T cell receptor beta chains below was sequenced from the same sample in a study of identifying expanded T cells in peripheral blood. Using immunoSEQ multiplex PCR, the repertoire was profiled, and TCRdb retains in-frame clones only, with some absent. This repertoire shows 50,000 to 60,000 clones, around 86% found once; its top ten account for more than 15%. Sequencing was carried out using blood. The receptors come from a person aged 18 to 69 in good health.

CDR3 in DNA: TGCGCCAGCAGCCAAGACAGGGGCAATGGCTACACCTTC. It translates to CASSQDRGNGYTF. The chain has TRBV4-1 and TRBJ1-2; the D gene is possibly TRBD1 (6 bases). The germline V and J ends were trimmed by 0 bases and 6 bases, with 8 bases remaining between them. In germline, CDR1 is MGHRA, CDR2 YSYEKL. This CDR3 has 13 amino acids.

J is TRBJ2-3 and V is TRBV6-1, with 9 positions matching TRBD2. Germline trimming cut 4 bases from V and 5 bases from J; bases unmatched to any gene: 7. CDR3 size: 15 residues. From germline, CDR1 is MNHNS and CDR2 SASEGT. CDR3 sequence: CASSALAGDEDTQYF. For the CDR3, the DNA is TGTGCCAGCAGTGCCTTAGCGGGGGATGAAGATACGCAGTATTTT.

J is TRBJ2-1 and V is TRBV4-1; D is uncertain. The CDR3 consists of 15 residues. V was shortened by 0 bases and J by 5 bases, with 11 bases between the two germline ends. Per the germline V gene, CDR1 is MGHRA and CDR2 is YSYEKL. The CDR3: CASSQEAAFHNEQFF. CDR3 in DNA: TGCGCCAGCAGCCAAGAGGCAGCTTTCCACAATGAGCAGTTCTTC.

The chain has TRBV15 and TRBJ2-7; D is unclear. CDR3 size: 13 residues. CDR1 is LNHNV, CDR2 YYDKDF, per germline (reference sequence). Trimming took 3 bases from V and 0 from J, leaving 6 bases between them. DNA for the CDR3: TGTGCCACCAGCAGCCCCAGCTCCTACGAGCAGTACGTC. This encodes CATSSPSSYEQYV.

The rearrangement links TRBV2 to TRBJ2-1; D gene ambiguous. The V gene's germline CDR1 is SNHLY and CDR2 FYNNEI. V was cut by 1 base and J by 5 bases, with 12 bases left in between. This CDR3 comprises 15 residues. The CDR3 region is CASSEGPLNNNEQFF. CDR3 bases: TGTGCCAGCAGTGAAGGTCCACTTAATAACAATGAGCAGTTCTTC. Looking up the rest from reference TRBV2 and TRBJ2-1 gives the full variable domain: EPEVTQTPSHQVTQMGQEVILRCVPISNHLYFYWYRQILGQKVEFLVSFYNNEISEKSEIFDDQFSVERPDGSNFTLKIRSTKLEDSAMYFCASSEGPLNNNEQFFGPGTRLTVL.

The rearrangement joins TRBV5-1 to TRBJ1-5; 7 bases fit TRBD1. The J segment lost 6 bases and the V segment lost 5 bases, leaving 5 bases of the junction unmatched. CDR1 is SGHRS and CDR2 is YFSETQ in the germline V gene. CDR3 length equals 13 residues. This chain's CDR3 is CASSYDRAQPQHF. The CDR3 DNA reads as TGCGCCAGCAGTTATGACAGGGCTCAGCCCCAGCATTTT.

The V and J genes are TRBV6-5 and TRBJ2-1; D uncertain. CDR3 length equals 15 residues. The germline V gene has CDR1 MNHEY and CDR2 SVGAGI. V lost 5 bases and J lost 0, with 11 bases in between. The CDR3 spells CASSASRSSYNEQFF. The CDR3 nucleotides read TGTGCCAGCAGTGCATCGCGGAGCTCCTACAATGAGCAGTTCTTC.

The rearrangement joins TRBV11-2 to TRBJ2-7, with 12 bases aligning to TRBD1. Germline assignment: CDR1 SGHAT and CDR2 FQNNGV. The CDR3 totals 15 residues. V shed 6 bases, J shed 5 bases, and the junction held 8 bases outside the gene matches. CDR3 region: CASRRPGQGAHEQYF. As DNA, the CDR3 is TGTGCCAGCAGGCGACCGGGACAGGGGGCTCACGAGCAGTACTTC.

The chain joins TRBV28 to TRBJ2-2, with 9 bases lining up with TRBD1. The germline CDR1 and CDR2 sequences are MDHEN and SYDVKM. Losses at the gene ends were 6 bases for V and 5 bases for J; bases not matched to a gene: 7. CDR3 length: 15 amino acids. The CDR3 region is CASRRAGTGTGELFF. CDR3 DNA sequence: TGTGCCAGCAGGCGAGCCGGGACAGGGACCGGGGAGCTGTTTTTT.

The chain links TRBV30 to TRBJ2-5; no reliable D call. CDR3 size: 12 residues. Trimming took off 4 bases at V and 7 bases at J, with 13 bases between the two ends. CDR1 and CDR2 from the germline V gene are GTSNPN and SVGIG (reference sequence). In nucleotides, the CDR3 is TGTGCCTGGAACGGTGGCGCGCGGACCCAGTACTTC. Translating it yields CAWNGGARTQYF.

V gene TRBV5-1 combines with J gene TRBJ2-5; maybe TRBD2 (5 bases). Germline CDR1 SGHRS, CDR2 YFSETQ. This CDR3 has 14 residues. Trimming removed 4 bases at V and 4 bases at J, with 14 bases between. The CDR3 protein is CASSPNEGPETQYF. CDR3 in DNA: TGCGCCAGCAGCCCAAACGAGGGCCCAGAGACCCAGTACTTC.

The rearrangement links TRBV19 to TRBJ1-1; the D gene is possibly TRBD1 (6 bases). With 4 bases removed from V and 4 bases from J, the gap between germline ends came to 13 bases. CDR3 size: 14 residues. CDR1 LNHDA and CDR2 SQIVND come from the germline V gene (reference sequence). The CDR3 is CASSTLRGATEAFF. DNA of the CDR3: TGTGCCAGTAGTACCCTTAGGGGGGCCACTGAAGCTTTCTTT.

By share, this clone counts as large. The gene calls are TRBV27 and TRBJ1-2; 7 nucleotides align to TRBD1. This CDR3 has 12 residues. Germline-derived CDR1 and CDR2 are MNHEY and SMNVEV (reference sequence). V was pared by 6 bases and J by 7 bases, with 5 bases of the junction left unmatched. This chain's CDR3 is CASRDPGGGYTF. CDR3 nucleotide sequence: TGTGCCAGCAGAGATCCAGGGGGTGGCTACACCTTC.

This chain connects TRBV29-1 to TRBJ2-2; maybe TRBD2 (5 bases). The CDR3 length is 11 residues. Trimming stripped 7 bases from V and 5 bases from J, with 8 bases between. Germline CDR1 and CDR2: SQVTM and ANQGSEA. Written as DNA, the CDR3 is TGCAGCGCCCGAGGGACCGGGGAGCTGTTTTTT. This gives the protein CSARGTGELFF.

The chain employs TRBV11-2 and TRBJ2-2, with 12 bases fitting TRBD1. From germline, CDR1 is SGHAT and CDR2 FQNNGV. V dropped 7 bases and J dropped 7; count of bases not matched to a gene: 7. This CDR3 is built from 15 residues. The CDR3 coding sequence is TGTGCCAGCATCCGGGACAGGGGGCTTGACGGGGAGCTGTTTTTT. Amino acid sequence: CASIRDRGLDGELFF.

This clone was seen once. The V gene is TRBV9, the J gene TRBJ1-3; a possible D gene is TRBD1 (6 bases). V lost 0 bases and J lost 7, with 14 bases in between. The CDR3 consists of 15 residues. Per germline, CDR1 SGDLS and CDR2 YYNGEE. CDR3 in amino acids: CASSVGPGDGNTIYF. CDR3 nucleotide sequence: TGTGCCAGCAGCGTAGGACCAGGGGATGGGAACACCATATATTTT.

This chain links TRBV5-6 with TRBJ2-2; unclear D gene. The CDR3 runs to 13 residues. The V gene lost 5 bases and the J gene lost 0 bases, with 5 bases spanning the gap. Germline V CDR1 and CDR2: SGHDT, YYEEEE. The CDR3 loop is CASRRTNTGELFF. CDR3 coding DNA: TGTGCCAGCAGACGAACGAACACCGGGGAGCTGTTTTTT.

The count of this clone is one. The J gene is TRBJ2-1, the V gene TRBV7-2; no reliable D call. Germline V lookup: CDR1 SGHTA, CDR2 FQGNSA. V was cut by 5 bases and J by 9 bases, with 23 bases left in between. CDR3 length: 16 amino acids. CDR3: CASSQAVVVQFTEQFF. Here the CDR3 DNA reads TGTGCCAGCAGCCAGGCCGTCGTTGTTCAATTCACTGAGCAGTTCTTC.

V usage is TRBV5-1 and J usage is TRBJ2-5, with TRBD2 as a possible D gene (5 bases). CDR1 SGHRS and CDR2 YFSETQ come from the germline V gene. The length of the CDR3 is 14 residues. The V and J ends lost 4 bases and 4 bases respectively, with 14 bases between them. CDR3 protein: CASSGITRAETQYF. CDR3 nucleotides: TGCGCCAGCAGCGGCATAACTAGGGCAGAGACCCAGTACTTC. The variable domain in full, with the rest retrieved from reference TRBV5-1 and TRBJ2-5, is KAGVTQTPRYLIKTRGQQVTLSCSPISGHRSVSWYQQTPGQGLQFLFEYFSETQRNKGNFPGRFSGRQFSNSRSEMNVSTLELGDSALYLCASSGITRAETQYFGPGTRLLVL.

The gene calls are TRBV15 and TRBJ2-7; D unclear. Germline-derived CDR1 and CDR2 are LNHNV and YYDKDF (reference sequence). The CDR3 loop spans 15 amino acids. V was pared by 0 bases and J by 0 bases, with 9 bases between. The CDR3 region is CATSRESGSSYEQYF. The CDR3 DNA reads as TGTGCCACCAGCAGAGAATCGGGTAGCTCCTACGAGCAGTACTTC.

V gene TRBV29-1 combines with J gene TRBJ1-1; TRBD1 aligns across 7 bases. The CDR3 spans 13 residues. With 4 bases clipped from V and 0 bases from J, the junction kept 2 bases outside the gene matches. Germline V gene data show CDR1 as SQVTM and CDR2 as ANQGSEA. CDR3 nucleotides: TGCAGCGTTGGGGGACAGCTGAACACTGAAGCTTTCTTT. It yields the protein CSVGGQLNTEAFF. Complete variable domain (other parts from reference TRBV29-1 and TRBJ1-1): SAVISQKPSRDICQRGTSLTIQCQVDSQVTMMFWYRQQPGQSLTLIATANQGSEATYESGFVIDKFPISRPNLTFSTLTVSNMSPEDSSIYLCSVGGQLNTEAFFGQGTRLTVV.

The V and J genes are TRBV15 and TRBJ1-1; D not certain. CDR1 and CDR2 from the germline V gene are LNHNV and YYDKDF (reference sequence). The CDR3 extends over 13 amino acids. Between the trimmed V and J ends, which lost 4 bases and 1 base, there was a span of 7 bases. The CDR3: CATSIRGNTEAFF. For the CDR3, the DNA is TGTGCCACCAGCATCCGGGGGAACACTGAAGCTTTCTTT.

The V and J genes are TRBV6-5 and TRBJ1-1; D ambiguous. Trimming cost V 3 bases and J 0 bases, with 8 bases left between them. The CDR3 loop spans 14 amino acids. Germline CDR1 reads MNHEY; CDR2 reads SVGAGI. Here the CDR3 DNA reads TGTGCCAGCAGTTATTTGGCCTTGAACACTGAAGCTTTCTTT. It translates to CASSYLALNTEAFF.

The rearrangement joins TRBV18 to TRBJ1-2; 7 nucleotides match TRBD1. Germline V gives CDR1 KGHSH, CDR2 LQKENI. The CDR3 extends over 13 amino acids. V was pared by 6 bases and J by 8 bases, with 9 bases of the junction left unmatched. DNA for the CDR3: TGTGCCAGCTCGCCTGACAGGGCGGGCGGCTACACCTTC. It is translated as CASSPDRAGGYTF. The full variable domain, in which reference TRBV18 and TRBJ1-2 provide the parts outside the CDR3, is NAGVMQNPRHLVRRRGQEARLRCSPMKGHSHVYWYRQLPEEGLKFMVYLQKENIIDESGMPKERFSAEFPKEGPSILRIQQVVRGDSAAYFCASSPDRAGGYTFGSGTRLTVV.

The rearrangement uses TRBV2 and TRBJ1-2; D not certain. The CDR3 is 13 residues long. The V gene's germline CDR1 is SNHLY and CDR2 FYNNEI. Trimming cost V 2 bases and J 0 bases, with 4 bases left between them. Here the CDR3 DNA reads TGTGCCAGCAGTGAAAAGCCTAACTATGGCTACACCTTC. It codes for CASSEKPNYGYTF. The full variable domain, rest sourced from reference TRBV2 and TRBJ1-2, is EPEVTQTPSHQVTQMGQEVILRCVPISNHLYFYWYRQILGQKVEFLVSFYNNEISEKSEIFDDQFSVERPDGSNFTLKIRSTKLEDSAMYFCASSEKPNYGYTFGSGTRLTVV.